The T cell receptor (beta chain) under discussion was sequenced for a study of T-cell reconstitution after alpha-beta-depleted transplantation in children listed by TCRdb under 2016. In the study overall: Using TCR repertoire profiling, the study followed T-cell immune reconstitution in a quantitative way in children after TCRalphabeta/CD19-depleted allogeneic hematopoietic cell transplantation.

The germline V gene yields SNHLY for CDR1 and FYNNEI for CDR2. V is pared back by 4 bases and J by 2 bases, with 13 bases lying between the germline termini. Inclusive of the bounding cysteine and phenylalanine, the CDR3 is 15 residues long. CDR3 DNA only is kept here, 45 bases in frame from base 1. The library was built by means of PCR. Sequencing relied on an Illumina HiSeq 2500. Molecular barcoding was employed in the preparation of TCR libraries, with unique molecular identifiers being used to normalize TCRbeta repertoire quantification. The raw public data were reprocessed by TCRdb itself: fastp quality trimming at Q25, MiXCR clonotype calling, in-frame beta chains only. Identical CDR3 protein sequences are pooled into one entry, listed with their most common genes and DNA. The sample table records approximately 290,000 distinct CDR3 sequences; under 14% of these occur just once. Clones ranked in the top ten supply around 22% of the sample.

The paper as a whole reports these results and caveats: Over subsequent months, a decline in hyperexpanded clone frequencies was noted, and after one year, T-cell counts and TCRbeta diversity were mostly ascribed to newly produced T cells. The apparently early recovery of alphabetaT-cell counts about two months after transplant reportedly depended on only several hundred rapidly expanded clones that came from non-depleted graft cells. In some patients, the high TCRbeta diversity seen at day 60 was put down to recipient T cells and intrathymic progenitors that had survived conditioning.

The sample's treatment or condition, from its label and the paper: allogeneic hematopoietic cell transplantation with graft depleted of TCRalphabeta T cells and CD19 B cells. The children who served as transplant recipients had been given grafts of TCRalphabeta/CD19-depleted allogeneic hematopoietic cells. In its sample, this clonotype was seen many times. Its antigen is currently not known. No base quality values were provided; no much bigger clone lies one nucleotide off. This TCR derives from a male patient aged 2-10 years who had a stem cell transplant for chronic granulomatous disease, so the T cells may come from the graft donor. The chain joins TRBV2 to TRBJ2-3; matching of 6 bases hints at TRBD2 as the D gene. This specimen was peripheral blood, taken 180 days after TCRalphabeta/CD19-depleted stem cell transplant. The CDR3 region reads CASSVLRGLTDTQYF. The nucleotide sequence reads as follows: TGTGCCAGCAGTGTGTTGCGGGGACTCACAGATACGCAGTATTTT.